The 30 T cell receptor beta chains listed next were all sequenced from one sample in a study of CD8 T cells in ankylosing spondylitis (TCRdb year 2017). Library preparation employed 5' RACE. The listed sequencing device is Illumina HiSeq 2500. In TCRdb, the public reads were trimmed at Q25 with fastp and aligned with MiXCR, with productive beta chains retained. All rows with the same CDR3 protein become a single entry with the most common DNA and genes. Recorded for this sample are more than 150,000 distinct CDR3 sequences; around 13% of them occurred a single time. The ten largest clones represent 16% of the sample. Sample: blood, either unsorted or a sorted T cell fraction (not recorded which). Every receptor here comes from a male donor with ankylosing spondylitis or in good health (not recorded which).

There are a few counts of this clonotype. The chain couples TRBV4-1 to TRBJ2-7; 7 bases agree with TRBD1. The CDR3 consists of 16 residues. Per germline, CDR1 MGHRA and CDR2 YSYEKL. With 0 bases clipped from V and 8 bases from J, the junction kept 13 bases outside the gene matches. This CDR3 is CASSQDVSQGDKKQYF. Here the CDR3 DNA reads TGCGCCAGCAGCCAAGACGTAAGTCAGGGGGACAAGAAGCAGTACTTC.

The gene calls are TRBV7-9 and TRBJ2-3; D tentatively reads TRBD1 or TRBD2 (5 bases each). Germline loops: CDR1 SEHNR, CDR2 FQNEAQ (reference sequence). The CDR3 runs to 13 residues. Trimming removed 8 bases from V and 6 bases from J, with 15 bases in between. The CDR3 DNA sequence: TGTGCCAGCGGGGGTTTCGACTCCGATACGCAGTATTTT. Amino acids: CASGGFDSDTQYF. Combining the CDR3 with reference TRBV7-9 and TRBJ2-3 gives the whole variable domain DTGVSQNPRHKITKRGQNVTFRCDPISEHNRLYWYRQTLGQGPEFLTYFQNEAQLEKSRLLSDRFSAERPKGSFSTLEIQRTEQGDSAMYLCASGGFDSDTQYFGPGTRLTVL.

Many counts were recorded for this clonotype. The CDR3 coding sequence is TGCGCCAGCAGCCAAGACCCAAAGGAGGGCCACTATGGCTACACCTTC. Translation: CASSQDPKEGHYGYTF. V is TRBV4-1 and J is TRBJ1-2; the D is unclear. Germline V gene sequence: CDR1 MGHRA, CDR2 YSYEKL. The CDR3 spans 16 residues. V was clipped by 0 bases and J by 3 bases, with 14 bases between them.

The chain uses TRBV4-2 and TRBJ2-4; the match to TRBD1 covers 7 bases. With 4 bases clipped from V and 5 bases from J, the junction kept 8 bases outside the gene matches. CDR1 LGHNA and CDR2 YNFKEQ come from the germline V gene. CDR3 length equals 15 residues. As DNA, the CDR3 is TGTGCCAGCAGCCCTTCGCCCGGGACAGAAAACATTCAGTACTTC. This sequence encodes CASSPSPGTENIQYF.

This chain connects TRBV6-1 to TRBJ2-7; perhaps D is TRBD1 or TRBD2 (5 bases each). V gave up 0 bases and J gave up 8 bases, with 11 bases separating them. The CDR3 spans 13 residues. Germline values: CDR1 MNHNS, CDR2 SASEGT. The CDR3 is CASSEAEGFQQYF. The CDR3 DNA follows: TGTGCCAGCAGTGAAGCTGAGGGGTTTCAGCAGTACTTC.

Only a few counts were recorded for this clonotype. The chain couples TRBV4-1 to TRBJ2-1; D call uncertain. The germline V gene has CDR1 MGHRA and CDR2 YSYEKL. V lost 5 bases to trimming and J lost 5 bases, with 16 bases between them. CDR3 size: 15 residues. The CDR3 DNA reads TGCGCCAGCAGCTCCCGGGCCTCGATTCACAATGAGCAGTTCTTC. Amino acid sequence: CASSSRASIHNEQFF.

V is TRBV20-1 and J is TRBJ2-1, with a possible D match to TRBD1 (5 bases). The CDR3 is made up of 14 amino acids. Germline V gives CDR1 DFQATT, CDR2 SNEGSKA (reference sequence). V was pared by 3 bases and J by 5 bases, with 14 bases between. CDR3 sequence: CSARSTALNNEQFF. Here the CDR3 DNA reads TGCAGTGCTAGGTCGACAGCACTAAACAATGAGCAGTTCTTC.

This clonotype was detected only a few times. J is TRBJ2-1 and V is TRBV5-6; TRBD2 might be the D (7 bases). Germline lookup yields CDR1 SGHDT and CDR2 YYEEEE. Trimming pared 4 bases from V and 3 bases from J, leaving 17 bases between. The CDR3 runs to 16 residues. The CDR3, as DNA: TGTGCCAGCAGCCCCTGGGGAGGGGGTGGCTACAATGAGCAGTTCTTC. This sequence encodes CASSPWGGGGYNEQFF. The full variable domain, rest sourced from reference TRBV5-6 and TRBJ2-1, is DAGVTQSPTHLIKTRGQQVTLRCSPKSGHDTVSWYQQALGQGPQFIFQYYEEEERQRGNFPDRFSGHQFPNYSSELNVNALLLGDSALYLCASSPWGGGGYNEQFFGPGTRLTVL.

The rearrangement uses TRBV7-9 and TRBJ2-3, with D possibly being TRBD2 (6 bases). The germline CDR1 and CDR2 sequences are SEHNR and FQNEAQ (reference sequence). The CDR3 runs 16 residues. Trimming stripped 2 bases from V and 2 bases from J, with 14 bases between. Here the CDR3 reads CASSLPSSVSTDTQYF. The CDR3 nucleotides are TGTGCCAGCAGCTTACCGTCTAGCGTCTCCACAGATACGCAGTATTTT. The full variable domain, in which reference TRBV7-9 and TRBJ2-3 provide the parts outside the CDR3, is DTGVSQNPRHKITKRGQNVTFRCDPISEHNRLYWYRQTLGQGPEFLTYFQNEAQLEKSRLLSDRFSAERPKGSFSTLEIQRTEQGDSAMYLCASSLPSSVSTDTQYFGPGTRLTVL.

The J gene is TRBJ2-7, the V gene TRBV4-1, with D perhaps TRBD1 (5 bases). The germline gives CDR1 MGHRA, CDR2 YSYEKL. The CDR3 has 15 amino acids. The V end lost 4 bases, the J end lost 2 bases, and 15 bases lay between the germline ends. The CDR3 coding sequence is TGCGCCAGCAGCCTTCTCCCAGGGTCGGCCTACGAGCAGTACTTC. The encoded protein is CASSLLPGSAYEQYF.

This clonotype was counted only a few times. The chain links TRBV12-3 or TRBV12-4 to TRBJ2-4, with D uncertain. This CDR3 region has 13 residues. V dropped 5 bases and J dropped 5 bases, with 10 bases sitting between them. CDR3 sequence: CASSHAAENIQYF. The CDR3, as DNA: TGTGCCAGCAGTCATGCGGCGGAAAACATTCAGTACTTC.

The chain uses TRBV6-2 or TRBV6-3 and TRBJ1-2; tentative D call: TRBD1 (6 bases). The V and J ends lost 6 bases and 6 bases respectively, with 17 bases between them. Germline assignment: CDR1 MNHEY and CDR2 SVGEGT. The CDR3 is 14 amino acids. The CDR3 here is CASRKLGAIDGYTF. The CDR3 region has the DNA TGTGCCAGCAGAAAATTGGGGGCGATTGATGGCTACACCTTC.

This chain uses TRBV6-1 with TRBJ2-1; 14 bases map to TRBD2. Germline V gene sequence: CDR1 MNHNS, CDR2 SASEGT. V shed 5 bases and J 8 bases; nucleotides not matched to a gene: 5. The CDR3 length is 15 residues. As DNA, the CDR3 is TGTGCCAGCAGTAAGACTAGCGGGAGGGCCGATGAGCAGTTCTTC. This gives the protein CASSKTSGRADEQFF.

The gene calls are TRBV13 and TRBJ2-1; D ambiguous. V gave up 0 bases and J gave up 2 bases, with 8 bases separating them. The CDR3 contains 15 residues. Per the germline V gene, CDR1 is PRHDT and CDR2 is FYEKMQ (reference sequence). The CDR3 loop reads CASSLGLDTYNEQFF. The CDR3 coding sequence is TGTGCCAGCAGCTTAGGGCTAGACACCTACAATGAGCAGTTCTTC.

The CDR3 loop reads CATSRDSSELAGANVLTF. The CDR3 DNA follows: TGTGCCACCAGCAGAGATAGTTCGGAACTGGCTGGGGCCAACGTCCTGACTTTC. The rearrangement uses TRBV15 and TRBJ2-6; D remains ambiguous. Between the trimmed V and J ends, which lost 0 bases and 2 bases, there was a span of 14 bases. This CDR3 is built from 18 residues. In germline, CDR1 is LNHNV, CDR2 YYDKDF (reference sequence).

This clonotype came up a few times. The V gene is TRBV11-2, the J gene TRBJ2-1; unclear D gene. V shed 3 bases and J shed 7 bases, with 7 bases lying between them. This CDR3 is 12 amino acids long. The germline V gene encodes CDR1 SGHAT and CDR2 FQNNGV. The CDR3 nucleotides are TGTGCCAGCAGCTTCGCCGTGAATGAGCAGTTCTTC. Translating gives CASSFAVNEQFF.

This rearrangement joins TRBV7-8 to TRBJ2-3; perhaps TRBD2 as D (6 bases). The CDR3 consists of 17 residues. Looked up from germline, CDR1 is SGHVS and CDR2 is FQNEAQ. V was trimmed by 2 bases and J by 3 bases, leaving 18 bases between them. CDR3 region: CASSLYSMGGDTDTQYF. The CDR3 DNA is TGTGCCAGCAGCTTATACTCTATGGGGGGAGATACAGATACGCAGTATTTT.

At least ten counts were recorded for this clonotype. The genes are TRBV6-1 and TRBJ1-2, with unresolved D. V shed 7 bases and J shed 4 bases, with 13 bases lying between them. CDR3 size: 13 residues. Germline CDR1 and CDR2: MNHNS and SASEGT. As DNA, the CDR3 is TGTGCCAGCACCTTAGGTTCCTTCTATGGCTACACCTTC. This gives the protein CASTLGSFYGYTF.

In this sample, this clonotype turned up a few times. The J gene is TRBJ2-3, the V gene TRBV5-6; D remains ambiguous. Trimming pared 7 bases from V and 2 bases from J, leaving 8 bases between. The CDR3 has 12 amino acids. In germline, CDR1 is SGHDT, CDR2 YYEEEE. The CDR3 sequence is CASVGTTDTQYF. The CDR3 DNA follows: TGTGCCAGCGTGGGAACCACAGATACGCAGTATTTT. The whole variable domain, remainder taken from reference TRBV5-6 and TRBJ2-3, is DAGVTQSPTHLIKTRGQQVTLRCSPKSGHDTVSWYQQALGQGPQFIFQYYEEEERQRGNFPDRFSGHQFPNYSSELNVNALLLGDSALYLCASVGTTDTQYFGPGTRLTVL.

The chain employs TRBV3-1 and TRBJ1-1; D may be TRBD1 (6 bases). The CDR3 totals 15 residues. The germline gives CDR1 LGHDT, CDR2 YNNKEL (reference sequence). V lost 0 bases and J lost 4, with 12 bases in between. This chain's CDR3 is CASSQDGTGLTEAFF. Here the CDR3 DNA reads TGTGCCAGCAGCCAAGACGGAACAGGGCTCACTGAAGCTTTCTTT.

This clonotype was counted between two and nine times. The chain is built from TRBV19 and TRBJ2-1; D possibly corresponds to TRBD2 (5 bases). With 2 bases removed from V and 0 bases from J, the gap between germline ends came to 11 bases. From germline, CDR1 is LNHDA and CDR2 SQIVND (reference sequence). This CDR3 has 16 amino acids. DNA of the CDR3: TGTGCCAGTAGTATAAACGGGGATAGCTCCTACAATGAGCAGTTCTTC. Encoded protein: CASSINGDSSYNEQFF.

This chain links TRBV4-1 with TRBJ2-7; the match to TRBD1 covers 8 bases. The V segment lost 1 base and the J segment 3 bases; nucleotides outside the gene matches: 8. The CDR3 has 16 amino acids. CDR1 and CDR2 from the germline V gene are MGHRA and YSYEKL. In nucleotides, the CDR3 is TGCGCCAGCAGCCAAGGGTTGGGACAGGTTGACTACGAGCAGTACTTC. Amino acid sequence: CASSQGLGQVDYEQYF.

The gene calls are TRBV5-6 and TRBJ2-3; 8 nucleotides agree with TRBD2. The CDR3 loop spans 16 amino acids. CDR1 and CDR2 from the germline V gene are SGHDT and YYEEEE. Trimming at V came to 2 bases and at J to 2 bases, leaving 7 bases not matched to a gene. The CDR3 bases are TGTGCCAGCAGCTTTGGCGGGGGGCCCTACACAGATACGCAGTATTTT. Protein sequence: CASSFGGGPYTDTQYF.

V is TRBV20-1 and J is TRBJ1-1; no definite D call. This CDR3 region has 15 residues. Germline CDR1 reads DFQATT; CDR2 reads SNEGSKA (reference sequence). V lost 0 bases to trimming and J lost 7 bases, with 18 bases between them. CDR3 in amino acids: CSARDLRQVRREAFF. The CDR3 nucleotides read TGCAGTGCTAGAGATCTGAGGCAGGTCAGGCGTGAAGCTTTCTTT.

This clonotype was found a few times. V is TRBV15 and J is TRBJ1-1, with D hard to call. This CDR3 region has 14 residues. The germline V gene encodes CDR1 LNHNV and CDR2 YYDKDF (reference sequence). The V and J ends lost 0 bases and 1 base respectively, with 6 bases between them. CDR3: CATSRERGNTEAFF. The DNA of the CDR3 is TGTGCCACCAGCAGAGAAAGAGGGAACACTGAAGCTTTCTTT.

The J gene is TRBJ1-5, the V gene TRBV19; possible D gene TRBD1, 5 bases. The CDR3 is 13 amino acids. Germline loops: CDR1 LNHDA, CDR2 SQIVND (reference sequence). The germline V and J ends were trimmed by 9 bases and 3 bases, with 12 bases remaining between them. CDR3 in DNA: TGTGCCAGCTCAGGGACTATCAATCAGCCCCAGCATTTT. It encodes CASSGTINQPQHF.

This sequence joins TRBV10-3 and TRBJ1-2; 8 bases match TRBD1. CDR1 is ENHRY and CDR2 is SYGVKD in the germline V gene. The V segment lost 4 bases and the J segment 0 bases; nucleotides outside the gene matches: 7. The CDR3 totals 16 residues. The CDR3 is CAISASDRATNYGYTF. DNA of the CDR3: TGTGCCATCAGTGCCTCGGACAGGGCGACTAACTATGGCTACACCTTC.

This clonotype was seen only a few times. The chain recombines TRBV18 with TRBJ2-7; possible D gene TRBD1, 6 bases. V lost 3 bases and J 4 bases, leaving 13 bases between the germline ends. The CDR3 spans 14 residues. CDR1 and CDR2 from the germline V gene are KGHSH and LQKENI. The CDR3: CASSPGPGAYEQYF. CDR3 coding DNA: TGTGCCAGCTCACCGGGCCCAGGGGCTTACGAGCAGTACTTC. Supplemented by reference TRBV18 and TRBJ2-7, the full variable domain reads NAGVMQNPRHLVRRRGQEARLRCSPMKGHSHVYWYRQLPEEGLKFMVYLQKENIIDESGMPKERFSAEFPKEGPSILRIQQVVRGDSAAYFCASSPGPGAYEQYFGPGTRLTVT.

CDR3 in amino acids: CASGPWGQYF. The CDR3 DNA reads TGTGCCAGCGGACCTTGGGGACAGTACTTC. The chain employs TRBV7-9 and TRBJ2-7; D gene uncertain. The germline CDR1 and CDR2 sequences are SEHNR and FQNEAQ (reference sequence). V lost 8 bases to trimming and J lost 10 bases, with 12 bases between them. The CDR3 runs 10 residues. The variable domain in full, with the rest retrieved from reference TRBV7-9 and TRBJ2-7, is DTGVSQNPRHKITKRGQNVTFRCDPISEHNRLYWYRQTLGQGPEFLTYFQNEAQLEKSRLLSDRFSAERPKGSFSTLEIQRTEQGDSAMYLCASGPWGQYFGPGTRLTVT.

This clonotype was counted between two and nine times. The chain links TRBV20-1 to TRBJ2-3, with 7 bases aligning to TRBD2. From germline, CDR1 is DFQATT and CDR2 SNEGSKA (reference sequence). Unmatched junction bases numbered 10, after V lost 3 bases and J lost 7 bases. This CDR3 region has 14 residues. CDR3: CSASGLVIRNTQYF. The CDR3, as DNA: TGCAGTGCTAGCGGACTAGTAATAAGGAATACGCAGTATTTT.